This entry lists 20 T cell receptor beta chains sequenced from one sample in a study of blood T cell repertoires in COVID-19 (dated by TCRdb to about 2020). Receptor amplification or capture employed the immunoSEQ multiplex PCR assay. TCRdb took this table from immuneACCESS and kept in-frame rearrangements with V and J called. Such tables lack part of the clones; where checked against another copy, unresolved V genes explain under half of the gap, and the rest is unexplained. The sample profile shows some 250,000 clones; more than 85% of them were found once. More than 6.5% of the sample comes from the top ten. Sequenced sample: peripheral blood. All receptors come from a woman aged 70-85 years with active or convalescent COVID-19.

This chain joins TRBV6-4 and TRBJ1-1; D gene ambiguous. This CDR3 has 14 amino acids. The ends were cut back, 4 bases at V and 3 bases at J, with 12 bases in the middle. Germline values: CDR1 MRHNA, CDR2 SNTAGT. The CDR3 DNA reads TGTGCCAGCAGTGCTTTCGTGGAGGACACTGAAGCTTTCTTT. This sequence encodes CASSAFVEDTEAFF.

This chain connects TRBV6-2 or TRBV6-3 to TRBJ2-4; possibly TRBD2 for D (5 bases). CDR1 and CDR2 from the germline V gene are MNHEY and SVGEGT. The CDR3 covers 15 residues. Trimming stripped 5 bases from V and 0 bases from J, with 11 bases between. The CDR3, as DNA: TGTGCCAGCAGTCGGGGAGAGTTAGCCAAAAACATTCAGTACTTC. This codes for CASSRGELAKNIQYF.

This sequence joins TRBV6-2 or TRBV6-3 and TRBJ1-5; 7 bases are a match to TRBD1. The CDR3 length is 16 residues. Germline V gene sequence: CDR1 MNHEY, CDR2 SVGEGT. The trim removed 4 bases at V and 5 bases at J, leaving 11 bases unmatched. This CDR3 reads CASSSTGAGPYQPQHF. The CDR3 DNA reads TGTGCCAGCAGTTCTACAGGGGCCGGGCCTTATCAGCCCCAGCATTTT.

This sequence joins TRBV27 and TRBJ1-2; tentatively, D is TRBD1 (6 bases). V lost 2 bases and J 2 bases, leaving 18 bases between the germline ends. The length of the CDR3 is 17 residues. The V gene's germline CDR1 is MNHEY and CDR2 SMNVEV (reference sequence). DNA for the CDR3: TGTGCCAGCAGTTTACGGGCCCCTACAGGGTACAACTATGGCTACACCTTC. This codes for CASSLRAPTGYNYGYTF.

CDR3 in DNA: TGTGCCAGCAGCCTCGACAGGGCCACAGATACGCAGTATTTT. Protein: CASSLDRATDTQYF. The V gene is TRBV6-5, the J gene TRBJ2-3; 7 bases fit TRBD1. The CDR3 loop spans 14 amino acids. CDR1 and CDR2 from the germline V gene are MNHEY and SVGAGI. The trim removed 6 bases at V and 2 bases at J, leaving 5 bases unmatched.

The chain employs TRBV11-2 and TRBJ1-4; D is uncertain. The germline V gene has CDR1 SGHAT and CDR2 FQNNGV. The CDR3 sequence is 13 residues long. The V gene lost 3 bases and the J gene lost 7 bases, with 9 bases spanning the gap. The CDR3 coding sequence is TGTGCCAGCAGCTTCGGCGGGCTTGAAAAACTGTTTTTT. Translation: CASSFGGLEKLFF.

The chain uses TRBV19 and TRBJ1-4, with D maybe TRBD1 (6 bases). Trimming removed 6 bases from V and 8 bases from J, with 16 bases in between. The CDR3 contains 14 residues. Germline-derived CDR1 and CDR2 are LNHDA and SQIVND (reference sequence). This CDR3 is CASRATTGWEKLFF. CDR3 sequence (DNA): TGTGCCAGTAGAGCCACAACAGGGTGGGAAAAACTGTTTTTT.

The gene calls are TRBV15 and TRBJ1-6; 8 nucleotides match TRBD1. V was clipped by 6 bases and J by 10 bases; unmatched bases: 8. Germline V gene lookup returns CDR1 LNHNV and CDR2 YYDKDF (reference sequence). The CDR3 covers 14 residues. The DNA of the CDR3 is TGTGCCACCAGAAGGACAGGGATAGGATCACCCCTCCACTTT. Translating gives CATRRTGIGSPLHF.

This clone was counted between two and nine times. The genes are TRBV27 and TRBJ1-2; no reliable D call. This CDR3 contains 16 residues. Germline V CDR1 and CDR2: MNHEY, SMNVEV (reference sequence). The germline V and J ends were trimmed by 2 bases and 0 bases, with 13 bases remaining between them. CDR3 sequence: CASSLNLQLTNYGYTF. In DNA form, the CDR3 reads TGTGCCAGCAGTTTAAACTTACAGCTCACTAACTATGGCTACACCTTC.

The CDR3 protein is CASSSWTSGGTDTQYF. The CDR3 DNA follows: TGTGCCAGCAGTTCCTGGACTAGCGGGGGAACAGATACGCAGTATTTT. The chain has TRBV6-2 or TRBV6-3 and TRBJ2-3; TRBD2 matches at 13 bases. CDR1 MNHEY and CDR2 SVGEGT come from the germline V gene. The CDR3 covers 16 residues. V lost 4 bases to trimming and J lost 3 bases; unmatched junction nucleotides: 4.

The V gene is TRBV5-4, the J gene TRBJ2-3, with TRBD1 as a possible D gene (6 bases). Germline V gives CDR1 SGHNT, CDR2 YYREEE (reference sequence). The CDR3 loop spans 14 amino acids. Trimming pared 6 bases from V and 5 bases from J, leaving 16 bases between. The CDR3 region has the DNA TGTGCCAGCACCATAACAGGGATGCTAGATACGCAGTATTTT. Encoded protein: CASTITGMLDTQYF.

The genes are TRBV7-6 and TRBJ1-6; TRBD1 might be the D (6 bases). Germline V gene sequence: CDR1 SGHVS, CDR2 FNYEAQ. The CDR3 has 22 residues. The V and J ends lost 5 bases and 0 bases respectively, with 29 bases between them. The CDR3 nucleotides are TGTGCCAGCAGCCCTATTCTGAGAGGGGGGGCAGGGCAAAGCTCCTATAATTCACCCCTCCACTTT. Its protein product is CASSPILRGGAGQSSYNSPLHF.

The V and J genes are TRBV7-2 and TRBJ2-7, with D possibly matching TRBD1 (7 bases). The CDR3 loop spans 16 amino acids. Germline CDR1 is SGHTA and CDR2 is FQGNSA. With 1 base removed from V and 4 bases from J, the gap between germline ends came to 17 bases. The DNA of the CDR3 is TGTGCCAGCAGCTTAGTTCCCCAGGGGGGTTGGTACGAGCAGTACTTC. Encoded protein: CASSLVPQGGWYEQYF.

CDR3 coding DNA: TGCGCCAGCAGCACTTATTCGACAGTTCCTTTAAACACTGAAGCTTTCTTT. Protein product: CASSTYSTVPLNTEAFF. The chain is built from TRBV5-1 and TRBJ1-1; D is possibly TRBD1 (5 bases). V dropped 4 bases and J dropped 2 bases, with 21 bases sitting between them. This CDR3 has 17 residues. The germline CDR1 and CDR2 sequences are SGHRS and YFSETQ.

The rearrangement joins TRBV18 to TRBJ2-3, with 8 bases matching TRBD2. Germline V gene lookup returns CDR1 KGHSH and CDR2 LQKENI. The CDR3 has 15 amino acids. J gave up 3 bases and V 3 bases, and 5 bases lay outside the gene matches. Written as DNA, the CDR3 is TGTGCCAGCTCACCTCCGGGACTAGATACAGATACGCAGTATTTT. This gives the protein CASSPPGLDTDTQYF. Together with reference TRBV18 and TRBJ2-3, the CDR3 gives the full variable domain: NAGVMQNPRHLVRRRGQEARLRCSPMKGHSHVYWYRQLPEEGLKFMVYLQKENIIDESGMPKERFSAEFPKEGPSILRIQQVVRGDSAAYFCASSPPGLDTDTQYFGPGTRLTVL.

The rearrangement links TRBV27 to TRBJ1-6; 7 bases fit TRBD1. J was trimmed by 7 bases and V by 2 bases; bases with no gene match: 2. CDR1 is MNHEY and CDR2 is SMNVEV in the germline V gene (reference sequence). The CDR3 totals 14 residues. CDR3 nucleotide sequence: TGTGCCAGCAGTTTAGGGGGACAGAATTCACCCCTCCACTTT. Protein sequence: CASSLGGQNSPLHF.

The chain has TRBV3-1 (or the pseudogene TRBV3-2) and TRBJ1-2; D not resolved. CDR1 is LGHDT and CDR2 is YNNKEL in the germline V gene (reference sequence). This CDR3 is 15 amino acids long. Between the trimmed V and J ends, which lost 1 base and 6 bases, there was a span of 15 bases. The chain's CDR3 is CASSQAVGGLNGYTF. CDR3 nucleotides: TGTGCCAGCAGCCAAGCGGTAGGCGGGCTGAATGGCTACACCTTC.

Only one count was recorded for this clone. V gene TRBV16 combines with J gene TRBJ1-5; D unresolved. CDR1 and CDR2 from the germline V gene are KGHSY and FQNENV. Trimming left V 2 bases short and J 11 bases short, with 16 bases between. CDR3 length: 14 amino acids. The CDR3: CASSQTASRMSQHF. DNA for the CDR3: TGTGCCAGCAGCCAAACAGCCTCAAGAATGTCCCAGCATTTT.

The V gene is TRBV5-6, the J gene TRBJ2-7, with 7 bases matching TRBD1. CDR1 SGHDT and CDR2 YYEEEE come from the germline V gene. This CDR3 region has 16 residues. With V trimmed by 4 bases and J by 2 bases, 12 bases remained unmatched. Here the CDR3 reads CASSDLTGAGAYEQYF. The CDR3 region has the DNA TGTGCCAGCAGCGATCTAACAGGGGCCGGTGCCTACGAGCAGTACTTC.

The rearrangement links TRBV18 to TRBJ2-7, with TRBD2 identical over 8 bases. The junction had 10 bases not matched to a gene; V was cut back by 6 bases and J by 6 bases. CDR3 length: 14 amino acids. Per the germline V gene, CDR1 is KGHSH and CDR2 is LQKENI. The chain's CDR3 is CASSGGARLGEQYF. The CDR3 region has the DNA TGTGCCAGCTCCGGGGGGGCCCGCCTTGGCGAGCAGTACTTC.